This TCR beta chain was profiled in a study of blood T cells in healthy people across ages. The table lists this clonotype with a few counts. Combining a sample-barcoded 5' primer with a J-beta primer mix, a second PCR ran for about 7 to 12 cycles. TCRdb reprocessed the 5' RACE reads via MiXCR and lists one record per CDR3 protein. The sample lists roughly 680,000 distinct CDR3 sequences; around 50% were seen once. The CDR3 extends over 15 amino acids. Germline V lookup: CDR1 SGDLS, CDR2 YYNGEE. Losses at the gene ends were 0 bases for V and 7 bases for J; bases not matched to a gene: 2. This chain uses TRBV9 with TRBJ1-6; 9 bases fit TRBD1. The TCR comes from a woman of 80 years or more in good health. Sequencing was done on a sample of blood. CDR3 coding DNA: TGTGCCAGCAGCGTAGTGGGGACAGGGAATTCACCCCTCCACTTT. Its translation is CASSVVGTGNSPLHF.